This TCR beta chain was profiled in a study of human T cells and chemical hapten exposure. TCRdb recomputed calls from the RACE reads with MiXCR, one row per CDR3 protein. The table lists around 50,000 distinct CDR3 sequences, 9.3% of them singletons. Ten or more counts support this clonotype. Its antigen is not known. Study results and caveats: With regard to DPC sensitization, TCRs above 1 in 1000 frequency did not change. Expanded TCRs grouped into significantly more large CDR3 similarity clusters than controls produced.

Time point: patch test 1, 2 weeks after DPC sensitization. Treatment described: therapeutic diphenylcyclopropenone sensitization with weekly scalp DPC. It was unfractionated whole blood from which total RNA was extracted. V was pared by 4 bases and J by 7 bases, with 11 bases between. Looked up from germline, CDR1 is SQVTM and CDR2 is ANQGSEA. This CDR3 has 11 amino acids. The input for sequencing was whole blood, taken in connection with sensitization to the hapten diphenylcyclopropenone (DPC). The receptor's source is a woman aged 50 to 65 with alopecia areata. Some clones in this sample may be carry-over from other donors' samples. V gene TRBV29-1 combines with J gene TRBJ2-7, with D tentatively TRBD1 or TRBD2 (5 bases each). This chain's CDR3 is CSVGDPREQYF. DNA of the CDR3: TGCAGCGTTGGGGACCCCCGAGAGCAGTACTTC.